This entry describes one T cell receptor beta chain. This record comes from a study of blood T cell repertoires in COVID-19. The CDR3 is made up of 16 amino acids. V lost 0 bases and J 5 bases, leaving 13 bases between the germline ends. From germline, CDR1 is SGHVS and CDR2 FNYEAQ. Method: immunoSEQ multiplex PCR; TCRdb's copy keeps in-frame clones and lacks some. The sample consists of some 200,000 clones, around 84% of them appearing once. The rearrangement joins TRBV7-6 to TRBJ1-4; D not certain. This clonotype was obtained from a man aged 35 to 55 with active or convalescent COVID-19. The sequencing sample was made of peripheral blood. The CDR3 spells CASSLAGGGNNEKLFF. The DNA for the CDR3 is TGTGCCAGCAGCTTAGCTGGCGGCGGAAACAATGAAAAACTGTTTTTT.